This T cell receptor (beta chain) emerged from a study of T cell responses to AZD1222 COVID-19 vaccine. Here immunoSEQ multiplex PCR was the method, and the copy in TCRdb shows in-frame clones only, minus some. Among about 130,000 clones, 75% to 90% were seen once, and the ten largest hold around 5.6%. Study observations and caveats: CD4 TCRs associated with vaccination spanned spike, dominating at 160-218 and 743-854.

On this clone itself: What it recognizes is unknown.

Germline CDR1 reads SEHNR; CDR2 reads FQNEAQ (reference sequence). V was cut by 3 bases and J by 6 bases, with 10 bases left in between. The CDR3 runs 13 residues. The sample was peripheral blood, taken on day 0 of AZD1222 vaccination. The chain combines TRBV7-9 with TRBJ2-3, with D uncertain. The TCR was taken from an adult in good health. The CDR3 DNA sequence: TGTGCCAGCAGCTTTCAGTCGTTGGATACGCAGTATTTT. It yields the protein CASSFQSLDTQYF.